This T cell receptor beta chain was captured in a study of OX40 agonist ivuxolimab in advanced cancers. The wider study: A male proportion of 82.7% was recorded, with mean age about 54 years and range about 20 to 85. General observations from the study: Averaging showed that CD8+ T cells had more expanded clones than CD4+ did.

V lost 3 bases and J lost 3; bases outside the gene matches: 2. Germline-derived CDR1 and CDR2 are KGHSH and LQKENI. CDR3 size: 13 residues. TCRdb keeps only in-frame clones here, not all; method: immunoSEQ multiplex PCR. The sample records about 69,000 clones, 60% to 85% being singletons. For this clone: No antigen is known for it.

The specimen comprised CD4+ or CD8+ T cells sorted from blood, sampled in a trial of the OX40 agonist ivuxolimab. V is TRBV18 and J is TRBJ2-7, with 7 nucleotides matching TRBD1. This receptor was identified in an adult with an advanced solid tumor such as melanoma, head and neck, liver or kidney cancer. CDR3 loop: CASSPTGSYEQYF. The DNA of the CDR3 is TGTGCCAGCTCACCGACAGGGAGCTACGAGCAGTACTTC.